This T cell receptor beta chain was captured in a study of blood T cell repertoires in COVID-19. The V gene's germline CDR1 is SQVTM and CDR2 ANQGSEA. V lost 7 bases to trimming and J lost 3 bases, with 18 bases between them. CDR3 length: 14 residues. Here immunoSEQ multiplex PCR was the method, and the copy in TCRdb shows in-frame clones only, minus some. This sample has around 200,000 clones; around 90% occur once, and the top ten carry 1.2%. V usage is TRBV29-1 and J usage is TRBJ1-1; D remains unclear. Sequenced input: PBMCs or T cells enriched from blood (not recorded which). This clonotype was obtained from a man aged 25-45 years who had recovered from COVID-19. The CDR3 here is CSARPRQSDTEAFF. The CDR3 coding sequence is TGCAGCGCCCGGCCCCGACAATCCGACACTGAAGCTTTCTTT.